This note documents a single T cell receptor beta chain sequence. Antigen: not known. V shed 0 bases and J shed 1 base, with 7 bases lying between them. The CDR3 runs to 14 residues. Germline V gene lookup returns CDR1 SGDLS and CDR2 YYNGEE. This sample is part of a study of T cells after yellow fever vaccination. The study's findings and limits: Weaker overall, the secondary response nonetheless peaked faster (day 5 versus 15). Primary-vaccination clones mostly resurfaced post-booster (about 95% CD4, roughly 90% CD8). Clonotypes shared by both compartments, CD4 and CD8, made up a small share.

UMIs were added to TCR cDNA along with a universal primer site when it was made by 5'RACE template switching. TCRdb passed the 5' RACE reads through MiXCR, listing each CDR3 protein once. The data hold a few hundred thousand distinct CDR3 sequences, with 7% to 10% observed a single time. The chain is built from TRBV9 and TRBJ1-1; D uncertain. This sequence was found in a man aged 18 to 30 who received the YFV17D yellow fever vaccine. The input for sequencing was PBMCs, taken around 45 days after the first yellow fever vaccination. For the CDR3, the DNA is TGTGCCAGCAGCGTAGGTAGACGGAACACTGAAGCTTTCTTT. Protein sequence: CASSVGRRNTEAFF.